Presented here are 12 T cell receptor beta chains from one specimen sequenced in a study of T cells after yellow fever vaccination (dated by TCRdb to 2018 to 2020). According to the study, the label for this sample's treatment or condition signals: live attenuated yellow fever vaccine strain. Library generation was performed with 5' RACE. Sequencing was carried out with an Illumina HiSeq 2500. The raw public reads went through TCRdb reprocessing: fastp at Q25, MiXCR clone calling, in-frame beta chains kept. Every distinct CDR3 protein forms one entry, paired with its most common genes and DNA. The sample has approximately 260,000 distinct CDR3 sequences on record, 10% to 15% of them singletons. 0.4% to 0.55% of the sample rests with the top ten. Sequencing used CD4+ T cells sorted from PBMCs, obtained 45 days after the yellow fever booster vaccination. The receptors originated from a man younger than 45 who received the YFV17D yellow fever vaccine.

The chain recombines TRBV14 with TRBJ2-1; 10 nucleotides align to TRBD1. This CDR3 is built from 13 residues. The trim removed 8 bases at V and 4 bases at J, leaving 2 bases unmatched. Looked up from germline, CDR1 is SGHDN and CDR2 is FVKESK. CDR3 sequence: CASGQGVYNEQFF. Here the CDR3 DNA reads TGTGCCAGCGGACAGGGGGTTTACAATGAGCAGTTCTTC.

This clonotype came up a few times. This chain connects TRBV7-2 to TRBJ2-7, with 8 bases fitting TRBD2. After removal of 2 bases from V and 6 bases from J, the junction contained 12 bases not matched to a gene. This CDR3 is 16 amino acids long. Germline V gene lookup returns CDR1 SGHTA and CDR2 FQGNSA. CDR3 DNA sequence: TGTGCCAGCAGCTTATCTTTCCGGGAGGGCCGGTCCGAGCAGTACTTC. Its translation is CASSLSFREGRSEQYF.

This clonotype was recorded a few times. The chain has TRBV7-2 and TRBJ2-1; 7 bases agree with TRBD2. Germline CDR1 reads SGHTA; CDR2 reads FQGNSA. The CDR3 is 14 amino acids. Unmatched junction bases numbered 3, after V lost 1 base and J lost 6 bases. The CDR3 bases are TGTGCCAGCAGCTTAGATATAGCGGGCAATGAGCAGTTCTTC. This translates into CASSLDIAGNEQFF.

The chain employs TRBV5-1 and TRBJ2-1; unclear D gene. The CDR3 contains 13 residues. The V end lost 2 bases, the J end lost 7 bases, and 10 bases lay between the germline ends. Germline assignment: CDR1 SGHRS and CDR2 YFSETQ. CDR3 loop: CASSFGSVNEQFF. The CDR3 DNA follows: TGCGCCAGCAGCTTTGGGTCAGTGAATGAGCAGTTCTTC.

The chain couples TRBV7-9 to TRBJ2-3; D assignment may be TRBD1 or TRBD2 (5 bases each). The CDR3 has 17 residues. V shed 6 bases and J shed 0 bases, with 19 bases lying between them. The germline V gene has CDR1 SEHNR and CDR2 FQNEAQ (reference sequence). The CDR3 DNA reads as TGTGCCAGCAGGAGAGGGACGGGGCGGAGAAGCACAGATACGCAGTATTTT. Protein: CASRRGTGRRSTDTQYF.

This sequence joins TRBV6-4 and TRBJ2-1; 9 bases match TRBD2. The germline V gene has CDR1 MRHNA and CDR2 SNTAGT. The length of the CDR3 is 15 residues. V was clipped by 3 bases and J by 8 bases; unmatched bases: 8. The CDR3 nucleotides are TGTGCCAGCAGTGATTCTCTAGCGGGAAGGGATGAGCAGTTCTTC. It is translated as CASSDSLAGRDEQFF.

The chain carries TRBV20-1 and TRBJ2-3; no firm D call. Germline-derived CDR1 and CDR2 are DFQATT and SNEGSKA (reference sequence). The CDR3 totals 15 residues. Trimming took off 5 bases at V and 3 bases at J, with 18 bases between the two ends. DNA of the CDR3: TGCAGTGCTCAGAACACGATCCTCCCAACAGATACGCAGTATTTT. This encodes CSAQNTILPTDTQYF.

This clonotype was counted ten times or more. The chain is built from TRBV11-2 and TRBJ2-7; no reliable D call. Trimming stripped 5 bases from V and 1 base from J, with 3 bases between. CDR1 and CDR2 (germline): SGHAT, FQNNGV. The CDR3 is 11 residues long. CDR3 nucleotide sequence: TGTGCCAGCAGCACTTCCTACGAGCAGTACTTC. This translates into CASSTSYEQYF.

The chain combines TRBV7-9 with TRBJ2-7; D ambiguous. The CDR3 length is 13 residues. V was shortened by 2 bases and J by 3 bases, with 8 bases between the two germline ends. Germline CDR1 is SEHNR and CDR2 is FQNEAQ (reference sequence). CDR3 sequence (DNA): TGTGCCAGCAGCTTAAGAGCCAACTACGAGCAGTACTTC. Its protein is CASSLRANYEQYF.

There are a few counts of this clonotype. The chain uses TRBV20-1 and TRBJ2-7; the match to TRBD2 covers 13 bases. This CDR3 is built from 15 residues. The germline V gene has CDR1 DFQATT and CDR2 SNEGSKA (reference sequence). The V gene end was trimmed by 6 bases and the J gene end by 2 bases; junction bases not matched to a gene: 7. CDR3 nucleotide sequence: TGCAGTGCCCTACCGGGACTAGCGGGACCCTACGAGCAGTACTTC. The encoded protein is CSALPGLAGPYEQYF.

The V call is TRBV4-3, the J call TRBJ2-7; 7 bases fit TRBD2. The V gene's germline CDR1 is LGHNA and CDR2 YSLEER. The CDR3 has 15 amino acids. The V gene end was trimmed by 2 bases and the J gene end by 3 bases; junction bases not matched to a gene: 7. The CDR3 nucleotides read TGCGCCAGCAGCCAAAGAGAAGGCGGGGGCTACGAGCAGTACTTC. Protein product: CASSQREGGGYEQYF.

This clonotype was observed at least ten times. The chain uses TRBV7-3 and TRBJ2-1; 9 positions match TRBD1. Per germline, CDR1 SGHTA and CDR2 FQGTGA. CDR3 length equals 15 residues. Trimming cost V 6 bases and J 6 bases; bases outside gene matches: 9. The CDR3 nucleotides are TGTGCCAGCAGTGCCATCCCGGGACAGGGCAATGAGCAGTTCTTC. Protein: CASSAIPGQGNEQFF.